The entry below describes one T cell receptor (beta chain). This entry is derived from a study of blood T cell repertoires in COVID-19. Study information: From the United States, Italy and Spain came samples of acute and convalescent COVID-19. The analysed material was cDNA or gDNA that came from T cells, B-cell-depleted T cells, or PBMCs.

Authors' methods: Quantification of nucleated cells was approximated via reference gene primer amplification. Assay: immunoSEQ multiplex PCR; the TCRdb copy retains only in-frame clones and omits some. The V and J calls and clone size were taken over from that table, and D and trimming were inferred from the DNA. This table holds roughly 98,000 clones, roughly 82% found once. Specimen: peripheral blood. This TCR was sampled from a man between 65 and 85 years old with active or convalescent COVID-19.

The CDR3 nucleotides read TGTGCCAGCAGCCAGGGGCGGCGACCGACAGAAGATACGCAGTATTTT. This codes for CASSQGRRPTEDTQYF. The rearrangement joins TRBV6-6 to TRBJ2-3; D is perhaps TRBD1 (6 bases). The CDR3 covers 16 residues. CDR1 and CDR2 from the germline V gene are MNHNY and SVGAGI (reference sequence). Trimming took 6 bases from V and 5 from J, leaving 21 bases between them.